Following are 10 T cell receptor beta chains from one sample sequenced in a study of OX40 agonist ivuxolimab in advanced cancers. Profiled with immunoSEQ multiplex PCR; TCRdb holds only in-frame clones, not every one. The repertoire holds 13,000 to 15,000 clones, under 85% seen once, with around 33% in the top ten. This material consisted of CD4+ or CD8+ T cells sorted from blood, taken in a trial of the OX40 agonist ivuxolimab. These receptors were taken from an adult with an advanced solid tumor such as melanoma, head and neck, liver or kidney cancer.

This rearrangement joins TRBV9 to TRBJ1-1, with TRBD1 matching 7 bases. The germline V gene has CDR1 SGDLS and CDR2 YYNGEE. V trimming: 2 bases; J trimming: 4 bases; junction bases outside the gene matches: 5. This CDR3 region has 14 residues. The CDR3 coding sequence is TGTGCCAGCAGCGTGAGCTCAGGGGGCACTGAAGCTTTCTTT. Protein: CASSVSSGGTEAFF. Using reference TRBV9 and TRBJ1-1 for the parts outside the CDR3, the full variable domain is DSGVTQTPKHLITATGQRVTLRCSPRSGDLSVYWYQQSLDQGLQFLIQYYNGEERAKGNILERFSAQQFPDLHSELNLSSLELGDSALYFCASSVSSGGTEAFFGQGTRLTVV.

The chain has TRBV5-5 and TRBJ2-7, with D unclear. Germline CDR1 SGHKS, CDR2 YYEKEE (reference sequence). Trimming took off 4 bases at V and 1 base at J, with 9 bases between the two ends. This CDR3 has 13 amino acids. CDR3 loop: CASSTTWSYEQYF. The CDR3 DNA reads TGTGCCAGCAGCACGACTTGGTCCTACGAGCAGTACTTC. The whole variable domain, filled in from reference TRBV5-5 and TRBJ2-7, reads DAGVTQSPTHLIKTRGQQVTLRCSPISGHKSVSWYQQVLGQGPQFIFQYYEKEERGRGNFPDRFSARQFPNYSSELNVNALLLGDSALYLCASSTTWSYEQYFGPGTRLTVT.

The chain joins TRBV7-1 to TRBJ2-7; D is uncertain. TRBV7-1 is noted as an ORF with a role that remains uncertain. The CDR3 extends over 12 amino acids. V was pared by 3 bases and J by 1 base, with 4 bases between. For the CDR3, the DNA is TGTGCCAGCAGCTCGACGTCCTACGAGCAGTACTTC. This sequence encodes CASSSTSYEQYF.

The chain recombines TRBV4-1 with TRBJ2-7; TRBD1 or TRBD2 may be the D gene (5 bases each). This CDR3 is built from 14 residues. V shed 5 bases and J shed 2 bases, with 13 bases lying between them. Per germline, CDR1 MGHRA and CDR2 YSYEKL. The CDR3 nucleotides read TGCGCCAGCAGCGCCCGGGACCAAACCTACGAGCAGTACTTC. This translates into CASSARDQTYEQYF.

This rearrangement joins TRBV20-1 to TRBJ1-1; D remains unclear. Germline lookup yields CDR1 DFQATT and CDR2 SNEGSKA (reference sequence). The CDR3 totals 11 residues. V lost 6 bases and J lost 5, with 10 bases in between. CDR3 in amino acids: CSAGPRTEAFF. The CDR3 DNA sequence: TGCAGTGCCGGGCCAAGGACTGAAGCTTTCTTT.

CDR3 DNA sequence: TGTGCCAGCAGCTTAGAACTTACCCCAAGGCTGTTTTTT. Residues: CASSLELTPRLFF. The rearrangement links TRBV7-2 to TRBJ2-2, with unresolved D. CDR3 length equals 13 residues. The germline V and J ends were trimmed by 1 base and 13 bases, with 13 bases remaining between them. Germline CDR1 reads SGHTA; CDR2 reads FQGNSA.

In this sample, this clone turned up once. The J gene is TRBJ2-5, the V gene TRBV5-1, with D perhaps TRBD2 (5 bases). This CDR3 has 16 amino acids. V was clipped by 0 bases and J by 3 bases, with 15 bases between them. Germline assignment: CDR1 SGHRS and CDR2 YFSETQ. This CDR3 is CASSLVSGRGKETQYF. CDR3 nucleotide sequence: TGCGCCAGCAGCTTGGTATCGGGGAGAGGGAAAGAGACCCAGTACTTC.

The chain recombines TRBV4-1 with TRBJ2-7; 7 bases align to TRBD1. V dropped 0 bases and J dropped 3; count of bases not matched to a gene: 8. The length of the CDR3 is 16 residues. Germline CDR1 MGHRA, CDR2 YSYEKL. CDR3 nucleotide sequence: TGCGCCAGCAGCCAAGATACCACAGGGGTGGTCTACGAGCAGTACTTC. This translates into CASSQDTTGVVYEQYF.

CDR3 in DNA: TGTGCCAGCAGCTTGGCCTGGAGGGTGAACACTGAAGCTTTCTTT. It yields the protein CASSLAWRVNTEAFF. The V gene is TRBV5-5, the J gene TRBJ1-1; D not certain. V dropped 0 bases and J dropped 0 bases, with 9 bases sitting between them. Germline V gene sequence: CDR1 SGHKS, CDR2 YYEKEE (reference sequence). The CDR3 length is 15 residues.

The gene calls are TRBV2 and TRBJ1-1; TRBD1 is a possible D gene (5 bases). This CDR3 is built from 14 residues. Trimming stripped 9 bases from V and 3 bases from J, with 17 bases between. The germline gives CDR1 SNHLY, CDR2 FYNNEI. CDR3 DNA: TGTGCCAGTACCGGGGCCACTTTTGACACTGAAGCTTTCTTT. This sequence encodes CASTGATFDTEAFF.